This entry is about one T cell receptor (beta chain). As yet, its antigen is unknown. Assay used: immunoSEQ multiplex PCR; TCRdb lists only in-frame clones, some missing. Here the sample spans 180,000 or so clones, 94% being singletons. This sample is part of a study of T cell responses to AZD1222 COVID-19 vaccine. Study information: The analysis combined second doses at about 4 or about 12 weeks. Study-wide points: Reports say nearly half of spike-specific TCRs go after unmutated variant regions. Spike was spanned by vaccine-associated CD4 TCRs, which were dominant at 160-218 and 743-854. Baseline testing showed seropositivity in only a handful of AZD1222 recipients.

The germline gives CDR1 SQVTM, CDR2 ANQGSEA. This CDR3 region has 13 residues. Trimming removed 7 bases from V and 4 bases from J; junction bases left unmatched: 9. The clonotype comes from an adult in good health. This chain links TRBV29-1 with TRBJ1-1, with 7 bases lining up with TRBD1. Sample: peripheral blood, taken on day 0 of AZD1222 vaccination. CDR3 in amino acids: CSGERGRGTEAFF. The DNA of the CDR3 is TGCAGCGGGGAAAGGGGGCGAGGCACTGAAGCTTTCTTT.